What follows are 22 T cell receptor beta chains derived from one specimen sequenced in a study of CD8 T cells in ankylosing spondylitis (dated by TCRdb to about 2017). Libraries were made using 5' RACE. Instrument on record: Illumina HiSeq 2500. TCRdb handled the public reads itself, with Q25 trimming in fastp and clone calling in MiXCR, and kept productive beta chains. Every CDR3 protein is listed once, alongside the most common genes and DNA of its rows. The sample has around 150,000 distinct CDR3 sequences on record, about 9.9% of them singletons. Around 29% of the sample goes to the ten largest clones. Sequencing used blood, either unsorted or a sorted T cell fraction (not recorded which). The receptors were sampled from a male donor with ankylosing spondylitis or in good health (not recorded which).

This clonotype was detected many times. This chain uses TRBV5-1 with TRBJ1-6; D call uncertain. Deletions cut 4 bases from V and 8 bases from J, with 13 bases between. Germline values: CDR1 SGHRS, CDR2 YFSETQ. There are 14 residues in the CDR3. The CDR3 sequence: CASSNSGFDSPLHF. The CDR3 DNA is TGCGCCAGCAGCAATTCAGGTTTCGATTCACCCCTCCACTTT.

This clonotype was observed many times. V is TRBV20-1 and J is TRBJ2-7, with D possibly TRBD2 on 6 matching bases. The CDR3 covers 14 residues. V was shortened by 2 bases and J by 5 bases, with 16 bases between the two germline ends. CDR1 DFQATT and CDR2 SNEGSKA come from the germline V gene (reference sequence). The CDR3 bases are TGCAGTGCTAGATCGGGGGAACCCCCCCACGAGCAGTACTTC. It codes for CSARSGEPPHEQYF.

This clonotype was picked up many times. The chain joins TRBV4-3 to TRBJ1-2; D is undetermined. The CDR3 is made up of 17 amino acids. The V end was cut by 0 bases, the J end by 0 bases, with 14 bases between. CDR1 is LGHNA and CDR2 is YSLEER in the germline V gene. CDR3 nucleotide sequence: TGCGCCAGCAGCCAAGATAGTTCGATCGGGCCTAACTATGGCTACACCTTC. Protein product: CASSQDSSIGPNYGYTF.

This clonotype appeared many times. A read error may produce the germline difference seen at one junction end. The rearrangement joins TRBV24-1 to TRBJ1-3; D not resolved. This CDR3 contains 16 residues. Germline CDR1 is KGHDR and CDR2 is SFDVKD. The CDR3 reads CATSNLGIRSGNTIYF. The CDR3 bases are TGTGCCACCAGTAATTTGGGGATTCGCTCTGGAAACACCATATATTTT.

The chain has TRBV11-3 and TRBJ2-5, with D maybe TRBD2 (6 bases). The germline gives CDR1 SGHNT, CDR2 YENEEA. The CDR3 runs to 15 residues. The V gene lost 5 bases and the J gene lost 3 bases, with 16 bases spanning the gap. The CDR3 bases are TGTGCCAGCAGCATCGGAGGGACCTCGGAAGAGACCCAGTACTTC. Translation: CASSIGGTSEETQYF.

This clonotype was observed at least ten times. The chain has TRBV5-1 and TRBJ1-1; 8 bases agree with TRBD1. The junction had 6 bases not matched to a gene; V was cut back by 2 bases and J by 3 bases. Germline loops: CDR1 SGHRS, CDR2 YFSETQ. The CDR3 has 15 residues. The CDR3 nucleotides are TGCGCCAGCAGCTTAGGCAGGGGGCGGGACACTGAAGCTTTCTTT. Amino acids: CASSLGRGRDTEAFF.

The gene calls are TRBV7-2 and TRBJ2-3; 8 positions agree with TRBD2. This CDR3 is built from 16 residues. Germline values: CDR1 SGHTA, CDR2 FQGNSA. Trimming took 1 base from V and 5 from J; bases not matched to a gene: 8. The CDR3 is CASSLDGTSGGDTQYF. CDR3 coding DNA: TGTGCCAGCAGCTTAGATGGAACTAGCGGAGGAGATACGCAGTATTTT.

This rearrangement joins TRBV7-9 to TRBJ2-1, with TRBD1 identical over 7 bases. The CDR3 extends over 12 amino acids. Germline values: CDR1 SEHNR, CDR2 FQNEAQ (reference sequence). V gave up 7 bases and J gave up 7 bases; unmatched junction bases: 4. CDR3 in DNA: TGTGCCAGCAAGGGGGCTGGTAATGAGCAGTTCTTC. This translates into CASKGAGNEQFF.

There are many counts of this clonotype. This rearrangement joins TRBV12-3 or TRBV12-4 to TRBJ2-7; 9 bases align to TRBD1. V lost 4 bases to trimming and J lost 5 bases; unmatched junction nucleotides: 6. There are 14 residues in the CDR3. This chain's CDR3 is CASSSPGQGNEQYF. CDR3 nucleotides: TGTGCCAGCAGTTCTCCGGGACAGGGCAACGAGCAGTACTTC.

Worth noting for this clonotype: A much more abundant neighbour one base away suggests this may be a read error. V is TRBV5-1 and J is TRBJ2-7, with 7 bases matching TRBD2. Germline CDR1 reads SGHRS; CDR2 reads YFSETQ. This CDR3 is 15 amino acids long. As DNA, the CDR3 is TGCGCCAGCAGCTTGGAGAGGGCGGGAGTTAACGAGCAGCACTTC. Translating it yields CASSLERAGVNEQHF.

This clonotype was counted at least ten times. The chain joins TRBV25-1 to TRBJ2-1; D is uncertain. This CDR3 region has 10 residues. From germline, CDR1 is MGHDK and CDR2 SYGVNS. Trimming removed 7 bases from V and 4 bases from J, with 2 bases in between. CDR3 in amino acids: CASTYNEQFF. The DNA of the CDR3 is TGTGCCAGCACATACAATGAGCAGTTCTTC.

This clonotype was detected only once. This may stem from a read error, because a much larger clone lies one nucleotide away. V usage is TRBV10-3 and J usage is TRBJ1-2, with a weak D call TRBD1 (6 bases). Germline assignment: CDR1 ENHRY and CDR2 SYGVKD. CDR3 length equals 13 residues. The CDR3 DNA reads as TGTGCCGTCAGTGAGGGGGAGGTCTATGGCTACACCTTC. Encoded protein: CAVSEGEVYGYTF.

In its sample, this clonotype was seen many times. This sequence joins TRBV15 and TRBJ1-1; TRBD1 is a possible D gene (5 bases). Trimming stripped 0 bases from V and 6 bases from J, with 11 bases between. The CDR3 extends over 14 amino acids. CDR1 is LNHNV and CDR2 is YYDKDF in the germline V gene (reference sequence). The CDR3 region is CATSRDQATAEAFF. In DNA, the CDR3 is TGTGCCACCAGCAGAGATCAAGCGACAGCTGAAGCTTTCTTT.

The rearrangement links TRBV5-1 to TRBJ2-3, with 9 bases aligning to TRBD1. Germline V lookup: CDR1 SGHRS, CDR2 YFSETQ. V lost 4 bases to trimming and J lost 9 bases; unmatched junction nucleotides: 9. This CDR3 spans 14 amino acids. The CDR3 is CASSQGQGLVTQYF. CDR3 in DNA: TGCGCCAGCAGCCAAGGACAGGGGCTAGTCACGCAGTATTTT.

The chain has TRBV7-9 and TRBJ1-1; tentative D call: TRBD1 (6 bases). Germline V gives CDR1 SEHNR, CDR2 FQNEAQ (reference sequence). V lost 5 bases and J lost 8, with 15 bases in between. The CDR3 consists of 13 residues. The CDR3 here is CASSPPTGREAFF. The CDR3 nucleotides read TGTGCCAGCAGCCCACCTACAGGGAGAGAAGCTTTCTTT.

This clonotype was recorded at least ten times. The junction departs from germline at one end; a sequencing error may be responsible. This sequence joins TRBV7-2 and TRBJ2-3; D uncertain. This CDR3 has 14 amino acids. Germline-derived CDR1 and CDR2 are SGHTA and FQGNSA. The CDR3 coding sequence is TGCGCCAGCAGCTTGGTCGGTAGAACAGATACGCAGTATTTT. This translates into CASSLVGRTDTQYF. The full variable domain, rest sourced from reference TRBV7-2 and TRBJ2-3, is GAGVSQSPSNKVTEKGKDVELRCDPISGHTALYWYRQSLGQGLEFLIYFQGNSAPDKSGLPSDRFSAERTGGSVSTLTIQRTQQEDSAVYLCASSLVGRTDTQYFGPGTRLTVL.

This clonotype showed up many times. This chain joins TRBV7-8 and TRBJ2-3; D may correspond to TRBD1 or TRBD2 (5 bases each). Looked up from germline, CDR1 is SGHVS and CDR2 is FQNEAQ. With 5 bases removed from V and 4 bases from J, the gap between germline ends came to 16 bases. CDR3 length: 15 residues. The CDR3 here is CASSTRGGYPDTQYF. The CDR3 coding sequence is TGTGCCAGCAGCACCCGGGGCGGGTACCCAGATACGCAGTATTTT.

This clonotype was picked up a small number of times. This chain joins TRBV5-1 and TRBJ2-7, with 9 bases fitting TRBD1. Germline CDR1 reads SGHRS; CDR2 reads YFSETQ. Unmatched junction bases numbered 8, after V lost 5 bases and J lost 5 bases. The length of the CDR3 is 14 residues. CDR3 in amino acids: CASSIQGQGNEQYF. The CDR3 bases are TGCGCCAGCAGTATCCAAGGACAGGGGAACGAGCAGTACTTC.

This clonotype was seen a few times. V usage is TRBV7-2 and J usage is TRBJ1-5; D not resolved. The CDR3 is 15 amino acids. The germline V gene has CDR1 SGHTA and CDR2 FQGNSA. The ends were cut back, 2 bases at V and 0 bases at J, with 8 bases in the middle. This CDR3 is CASSLPQLSNQPQHF. As DNA, the CDR3 is TGTGCCAGCAGCTTACCCCAGCTTAGCAATCAGCCCCAGCATTTT.

This clonotype was counted at least ten times. The rearrangement links TRBV15 to TRBJ2-2; weak D call: TRBD1 (6 bases). Per the germline V gene, CDR1 is LNHNV and CDR2 is YYDKDF (reference sequence). The CDR3 spans 14 residues. The V gene lost 2 bases and the J gene lost 7 bases, with 11 bases spanning the gap. The CDR3 here is CATSRQGYDGELFF. CDR3 in DNA: TGTGCCACCAGCAGACAGGGGTATGACGGGGAGCTGTTTTTT.

As concerns this clonotype: The junction differs from germline at one of its ends, possibly a read error. The chain carries TRBV24-1 and TRBJ2-6; D is possibly TRBD2 (5 bases). Germline CDR1 reads KGHDR; CDR2 reads SFDVKD. The CDR3 extends over 14 amino acids. Written as DNA, the CDR3 is TGTGCCACCCAGGCGGGCTCTGGGTCCAACGTCCTGACTTTC. It specifies CATQAGSGSNVLTF.

This clonotype has a handful of counts. V is TRBV20-1 and J is TRBJ2-1; 13 bases align to TRBD2. The CDR3 is 16 residues long. In germline, CDR1 is DFQATT, CDR2 SNEGSKA (reference sequence). V was clipped by 6 bases and J by 4 bases; unmatched bases: 9. The CDR3 DNA reads TGCAGTGCAAACCGACGGACTAGCGGGAGTTACAATGAGCAGTTCTTC. Encoded protein: CSANRRTSGSYNEQFF.